Detailed here is one T cell receptor beta chain. The sample originates from a study of T cell responses to AZD1222 COVID-19 vaccine. Here immunoSEQ multiplex PCR was the method, and the copy in TCRdb shows in-frame clones only, minus some. Here the sample spans about 130,000 clones, around 86% being singletons. The sequence was collected from an adult in good health. Sequences were derived from peripheral blood, sampled on day 0 of AZD1222 vaccination.

CDR3 nucleotide sequence: TGTGCCAGCAGGACAGGTATGGGCAATCAGCCCCAGCATTTT. Translated, it gives CASRTGMGNQPQHF. The genes are TRBV6-5 and TRBJ1-5, with D perhaps TRBD1 (6 bases). Trimming took 6 bases from V and 2 from J, leaving 11 bases between them. Germline V lookup: CDR1 MNHEY, CDR2 SVGAGI. This CDR3 has 14 residues.